The T cell receptor beta chain under discussion was sequenced for a study of cytomegalovirus exposure and HLA in healthy donors. A multiplex PCR was run with 60 Vbeta primers and 13 Jbeta primers. Produced via immunoSEQ multiplex PCR; TCRdb's table is partial and in-frame only. The sample carries fewer than 150,000 clones, approximately 80% recorded once. There are 14 residues in the CDR3. Trimming removed 5 bases from V and 2 bases from J; junction bases left unmatched: 8. The V gene's germline CDR1 is GTSNPN and CDR2 SVGIG (reference sequence). This chain uses TRBV30 with TRBJ1-2; 7 bases fit TRBD1. This clonotype originated in a man between 45 and 60 years old in good health and CMV-seropositive. Sequenced sample: PBMCs. CDR3 DNA sequence: TGTGCCTGGGGCCGGGACAGAGAGAACTATGGCTACACCTTC. Translating it yields CAWGRDRENYGYTF. The whole variable domain, remainder taken from reference TRBV30 and TRBJ1-2, is SQTIHQWPATLVQPVGSPLSLECTVEGTSNPNLYWYRQAAGRGLQLLFYSVGIGQISSEVPQNLSASRPQDRQFILSSKKLLLSDSGFYLCAWGRDRENYGYTFGSGTRLTVV.